This TCR beta chain derives from a study of blood T cells in healthy people across ages. The authors ran a second PCR of 7 to 11 cycles using a sample-barcoded 5' primer and a J-beta primer mix. TCRdb reprocessed the 5' RACE reads with MiXCR, giving one entry per CDR3 protein. This table holds 1,800,000 or so distinct CDR3 sequences, around 40% found once. CDR3 length equals 14 residues. Germline V CDR1 and CDR2: SEHNR, FQNEAQ (reference sequence). V gave up 5 bases and J gave up 0 bases, with 10 bases separating them. The receptor was derived from a human donor in good health. The sample comprised blood. The genes are TRBV7-9 and TRBJ1-1, with D unclear. The CDR3 coding sequence is TGTGCCAGCAGCCAACAGCGGGTGAACACTGAAGCTTTCTTT. Residues: CASSQQRVNTEAFF.